A selection of T cell receptor beta chains follows, all from one sample in a study of blood T cell repertoires in COVID-19. The protocol was immunoSEQ multiplex PCR, while the TCRdb copy is restricted to in-frame clones and leaves out a portion. In the table there are approximately 200,000 clones, around 88% of which are singletons. Sequencing was done on a sample of peripheral blood. These receptors were obtained from a man between 18 and 29 years old with active or convalescent COVID-19. Each CDR3 is given with its conserved first and last residue. A D gene is named only where the DNA matches it firmly. The listing skips clone size in some rows; elsewhere it reads once, few, many or a size class.

v_gene	j_gene	len	d_gene	abundance	CDR3aa	CDR3nt
TRBV19	TRBJ1-5	17	NA	NA	CASSIDPWVGRNQPQHF	TGTGCCAGTAGTATAGATCCATGGGTGGGGCGCAATCAGCCCCAGCATTTT
TRBV7-2	TRBJ1-2	16	NA	NA	CASSPWGTGTNYGYTF	TGTGCCAGCAGCCCTTGGGGTACAGGGACTAACTATGGCTACACCTTC
TRBV28	TRBJ1-2	14	TRBD1	few	CASSSWGYRGHYTF	TGTGCCAGCAGCTCGTGGGGTTACAGGGGGCACTACACCTTC
TRBV28	TRBJ1-1	14	NA	NA	CASSPPVTSSEAFF	TGTGCCAGCAGTCCCCCCGTAACTTCCTCTGAAGCTTTCTTT
TRBV27	TRBJ2-3	17	TRBD2	NA	CASNKEGAGGPADTQYF	TGTGCCAGCAACAAGGAAGGGGCGGGAGGGCCGGCAGATACGCAGTATTTT
TRBV20-1	TRBJ2-3	15	TRBD2	NA	CSASLASGSMDTQYF	TGCAGTGCTAGTCTGGCTAGCGGGAGTATGGATACGCAGTATTTT
TRBV3-1/TRBV3-2	TRBJ2-7	16	NA	NA	CASSQPIGAGTYEQYF	TGTGCCAGCAGCCAACCCATTGGGGCAGGAACCTACGAGCAGTACTTC
TRBV5-4	TRBJ1-2	14	NA	NA	CASSPDATGYGYTF	TGTGCCAGCAGCCCGGATGCCACGGGCTATGGCTACACCTTC
TRBV25-1	TRBJ2-1	13	TRBD2	NA	CASGTSGMNEQFF	TGTGCCAGCGGGACTAGCGGGATGAATGAGCAGTTCTTC
TRBV5-1	TRBJ1-6	16	TRBD1	once	CASSPTPTGDNSPLHF	TGCGCCAGCAGCCCGACTCCGACAGGGGATAATTCACCCCTCCACTTT
TRBV27	TRBJ1-6	12	TRBD1	NA	CASGTAKSPLHF	TGTGCCAGCGGGACAGCTAAATCACCCCTCCACTTT
TRBV5-4	TRBJ2-1	15	NA	NA	CASSPGGLPGNEQFF	TGTGCCAGCAGCCCAGGTGGACTCCCCGGCAATGAGCAGTTCTTC
TRBV7-2	TRBJ1-6	15	TRBD1	NA	CASSQGTGREAPLHF	TGTGCCAGCAGCCAGGGGACAGGGAGAGAAGCACCCCTCCACTTT
TRBV19	TRBJ2-5	12	TRBD1	NA	CASSIDRGLPYF	TGTGCCAGTAGTATTGACAGGGGGCTTCCGTACTTC
TRBV5-1	TRBJ2-7	17	NA	once	CASSLAGGGAPPYEQYF	TGCGCCAGCAGCTTGGCCGGAGGGGGCGCTCCCCCCTACGAGCAGTACTTC
TRBV11-1	TRBJ2-1	17	TRBD1	NA	CASSLARADRGRNEQFF	TGTGCCAGCAGCTTAGCTCGGGCGGACAGGGGGCGCAATGAGCAGTTCTTC
TRBV6-6	TRBJ2-2	12	NA	NA	CASSYSVGELFF	TGTGCCAGCAGTTACTCCGTCGGGGAGCTGTTTTTT
TRBV2	TRBJ2-5	12	NA	NA	CASSGMRGTQYF	TGTGCCAGCAGTGGGATGAGAGGGACCCAGTACTTC
TRBV6-6	TRBJ2-3	15	TRBD1	NA	CASSYPGGSGDTQYF	TGTGCCAGCAGTTACCCAGGGGGATCTGGAGATACGCAGTATTTT
TRBV27	TRBJ2-1	16	TRBD2	NA	CASRIRALAGGNEQFF	TGTGCCAGCAGGATCCGGGCACTAGCGGGGGGCAATGAGCAGTTCTTC
TRBV12-3/TRBV12-4	TRBJ1-2	12	TRBD1	NA	CASSGQGNGYTF	TGTGCCAGCAGCGGACAGGGGAATGGCTACACCTTC
TRBV11-2	TRBJ1-4	15	TRBD1	NA	CASSLGTGRAEKLFF	TGTGCCAGCAGCTTAGGGACAGGGCGAGCTGAAAAACTGTTTTTT
TRBV19	TRBJ2-1	16	NA	NA	CATALGGLAPYNEQFF	TGTGCCACCGCACTCGGGGGGCTAGCGCCCTACAATGAGCAGTTCTTC
TRBV6-5	TRBJ2-1	16	TRBD1	NA	CASSYSGTGSYNEQFF	TGTGCCAGCAGTTACTCGGGGACAGGCTCCTACAATGAGCAGTTCTTC
TRBV9	TRBJ2-2	13	NA	NA	CASSLQGTGELFF	TGTGCCAGCAGCCTTCAGGGGACCGGGGAGCTGTTTTTT
TRBV19	TRBJ1-4	15	NA	NA	CASTESSGVWEKLFF	TGTGCCAGTACCGAATCTTCAGGGGTTTGGGAAAAACTGTTTTTT
TRBV7-9	TRBJ2-7	15	TRBD2	NA	CASSKTGLGNYEQYF	TGTGCCAGCAGCAAGACGGGACTAGGAAACTACGAGCAGTACTTC
TRBV6-1	TRBJ2-7	14	TRBD1	NA	CASSELTGNDEQYF	TGTGCCAGCAGTGAGCTGACAGGGAACGACGAGCAGTACTTC
TRBV27	TRBJ1-2	14	NA	NA	CASRQQGGVYGYTF	TGTGCCAGCAGGCAACAGGGTGGGGTCTATGGCTACACCTTC
TRBV7-2	TRBJ1-3	18	TRBD1	NA	CASSPLFRQGFSGNTIYF	TGTGCCAGCAGCCCCCTATTCCGACAGGGATTCTCTGGAAACACCATATATTTT
TRBV5-4	TRBJ2-7	13	NA	NA	CASTYDRTYEQYF	TGTGCCAGCACCTATGACAGGACCTACGAGCAGTACTTC
TRBV27	TRBJ2-5	14	TRBD1	NA	CASSLTGFQETQYF	TGTGCCAGCAGCCTGACAGGGTTCCAAGAGACCCAGTACTTC
TRBV19	TRBJ2-3	16	TRBD2	NA	CASSLGLAGDADTQYF	TGTGCCAGTAGTCTTGGACTAGCGGGAGACGCAGATACGCAGTATTTT
TRBV2	TRBJ1-5	14	TRBD1	NA	CASSSGQGDQPQHF	TGTGCCAGCAGTTCGGGACAGGGAGATCAGCCCCAGCATTTT
TRBV9	TRBJ2-1	16	NA	NA	CASSVGHRGTVNEQFF	TGTGCCAGCAGCGTAGGACATCGCGGGACGGTCAATGAGCAGTTCTTC
TRBV28	TRBJ1-1	16	TRBD1	NA	CASSSPTGQMNTEAFF	TGTGCCAGCAGTTCCCCAACGGGACAGATGAACACTGAAGCTTTCTTT
TRBV5-1	TRBJ2-2	16	TRBD2	NA	CASSKASGSATGELFF	TGCGCCAGCAGCAAAGCTAGCGGGAGCGCCACCGGGGAGCTGTTTTTT
TRBV3-1/TRBV3-2	TRBJ1-6	16	NA	NA	CASSLRRDMVFIPLHF	TGTGCCAGCAGCCTTCGCCGGGACATGGTGTTTATCCCCCTCCACTTT
TRBV19	TRBJ2-7	16	TRBD2	few	CASSIDSGTSIYEQYF	TGTGCCAGTAGTATAGACTCCGGGACTAGCATCTACGAGCAGTACTTC
TRBV4-1	TRBJ2-7	15	TRBD2	NA	CASSPLPGGAHEQYF	TGCGCCAGCAGCCCCCTCCCGGGAGGCGCCCACGAGCAGTACTTC
TRBV3-1/TRBV3-2	TRBJ1-1	15	TRBD1	NA	CASSSPARGLAEAFF	TGTGCCAGCAGCTCCCCGGCCAGGGGGCTCGCTGAAGCTTTCTTT
TRBV29-1	TRBJ1-2	12	NA	NA	CSAVGGSYGYTF	TGCAGCGCCGTCGGGGGTAGCTATGGCTACACCTTC
TRBV5-6	TRBJ2-1	15	NA	once	CASSLFAGHYNEQFF	TGTGCCAGCAGCTTGTTCGCGGGGCACTACAATGAGCAGTTCTTC
TRBV7-8	TRBJ2-5	15	TRBD1	NA	CASSLGRTGSETQYF	TGTGCCAGCAGCTTAGGGCGGACAGGGTCAGAGACCCAGTACTTC
TRBV9	TRBJ2-1	17	TRBD1	NA	CASSVDPGTGVNNEQFF	TGTGCCAGCAGCGTAGATCCCGGGACAGGGGTCAACAATGAGCAGTTCTTC